This TCR beta chain is drawn from a study of beta chain features in type 1 diabetes. In regard to this clone: The antigen is undetermined. The same CDR3 arises from other DNA sequences in this sample as well.

This CDR3 is 11 amino acids long. Trimming left V 3 bases short and J 4 bases short, with 6 bases between. Per the germline V gene, CDR1 is DFQATT and CDR2 is SNEGSKA (reference sequence). Whole-study findings and limits: Using cDNA template may skew counts toward highly expressing activated cells. Naive, central memory and Treg TCRB repertoires appeared more alike in patients than in healthy donors. A potential influence of HLA type upon TCRB rearrangement remained unresolved herein.

Expressed TCRB transcripts were sequenced because the entire RNA isolate underwent reverse transcription. The protocol was immunoSEQ multiplex PCR, while the TCRdb copy is restricted to in-frame clones and leaves out a portion. The table lists around 240,000 clones, about 71% of them singletons. The chain is built from TRBV20-1 and TRBJ2-5; the D is unclear. The clonotype was recovered from a man aged 25 to 40 in good health. The sequenced material came from naive CD4+ T cells from blood. The CDR3 DNA sequence: TGCAGTGCTAGGGAACGAGAGACCCAGTACTTC. As protein: CSARERETQYF.